Each of the 17 T cell receptor beta chains below was sequenced from the same sample in a study of control samples from healthy donors and cancer patients. Method: immunoSEQ multiplex PCR; TCRdb's copy keeps in-frame clones and lacks some. The table includes around 130,000 clones, roughly 90% detected once. The sample taken for sequencing was blood. Receptors originate from a man aged 18 to 30 in good health.

This chain joins TRBV2 and TRBJ2-5; D perhaps matches TRBD1 (6 bases). The ends were cut back, 6 bases at V and 4 bases at J, with 12 bases in the middle. The CDR3 has 13 residues. CDR1 is SNHLY, CDR2 FYNNEI, per germline. Written as DNA, the CDR3 is TGTGCCAGCAGCGGGCCAGGGGTAGAGACCCAGTACTTC. Translating gives CASSGPGVETQYF.

The chain combines TRBV19 with TRBJ2-2; 9 nucleotides align to TRBD1. With V trimmed by 7 bases and J by 4 bases, 4 bases remained unmatched. Germline CDR1 LNHDA, CDR2 SQIVND (reference sequence). The CDR3 runs 14 residues. The CDR3 nucleotides are TGTGCCAGTACCGGGACAGGGTTCACCGGGGAGCTGTTTTTT. This codes for CASTGTGFTGELFF. Complete variable domain (other parts from reference TRBV19 and TRBJ2-2): DGGITQSPKYLFRKEGQNVTLSCEQNLNHDAMYWYRQDPGQGLRLIYYSQIVNDFQKGDIAEGYSVSREKKESFPLTVTSAQKNPTAFYLCASTGTGFTGELFFGEGSRLTVL.

The chain joins TRBV5-1 to TRBJ1-5, with D possibly matching TRBD1 (6 bases). CDR3 length: 15 amino acids. V lost 7 bases, J lost 5 bases, and 19 bases lay in between. The germline gives CDR1 SGHRS, CDR2 YFSETQ. CDR3 sequence reads: CASSYSTGRDQPQHF. The DNA of the CDR3 is TGCGCCAGCTCCTATTCGACAGGACGGGATCAGCCCCAGCATTTT.

This chain links TRBV6-5 with TRBJ1-2; 7 bases line up with TRBD1. The CDR3 is 15 residues long. Germline values: CDR1 MNHEY, CDR2 SVGAGI. V shed 4 bases and J 4 bases; nucleotides not matched to a gene: 9. The CDR3: CASSSSGKGAYGYTF. CDR3 DNA: TGTGCCAGCAGTTCCTCAGGGAAGGGGGCCTATGGCTACACCTTC.

This clone was detected once. This CDR3 is CASTAGGYTDTQYF. The CDR3 coding sequence is TGTGCCAGCACGGCGGGGGGATACACAGATACGCAGTATTTT. The chain uses TRBV25-1 and TRBJ2-3, with 8 bases matching TRBD2. In germline, CDR1 is MGHDK, CDR2 SYGVNS. The ends lost 7 bases at V and 2 bases at J; junction bases unmatched: 5. This CDR3 is 14 amino acids long. Full variable domain (rest looked up from reference TRBV25-1 and TRBJ2-3): EADIYQTPRYLVIGTGKKITLECSQTMGHDKMYWYQQDPGMELHLIHYSYGVNSTEKGDLSSESTVSRIRTEHFPLTLESARPSHTSQYLCASTAGGYTDTQYFGPGTRLTVL.

The rearrangement joins TRBV7-9 to TRBJ1-1; D is unclear. In germline, CDR1 is SEHNR, CDR2 FQNEAQ (reference sequence). This CDR3 is built from 12 residues. V gave up 1 base and J gave up 3 bases, with 3 bases separating them. The CDR3 DNA follows: TGTGCCAGCAGCTTAGGGTACACTGAAGCTTTCTTT. Translating it yields CASSLGYTEAFF.

The rearrangement links TRBV10-3 to TRBJ2-2; TRBD1 might be the D (7 bases). Trimming shortened V by 10 bases and J by 7 bases, and 16 bases separated the two germline ends. The V gene's germline CDR1 is ENHRY and CDR2 SYGVKD. This CDR3 comprises 13 residues. CDR3 sequence: CASGTEVIGELFF. The CDR3 nucleotides read TGTGCCAGCGGGACAGAGGTCATCGGGGAGCTGTTTTTT.

The V gene is TRBV5-1, the J gene TRBJ2-1; D is uncertain. Trimming removed 4 bases from V and 1 base from J, with 15 bases in between. This CDR3 comprises 16 residues. Germline V gives CDR1 SGHRS, CDR2 YFSETQ. CDR3 sequence reads: CASSLDPRSSYNEQFF. In DNA, the CDR3 is TGCGCCAGCAGCCTAGACCCCAGGAGTTCCTACAATGAGCAGTTCTTC.

Turning to this clone: Additional DNA sequences in this sample encode the identical CDR3. This chain connects TRBV5-1 to TRBJ1-1; D remains unclear. The length of the CDR3 is 13 residues. V lost 3 bases and J 1 base, leaving 7 bases between the germline ends. Germline CDR1 reads SGHRS; CDR2 reads YFSETQ. The CDR3 is CASSSRRNTEAFF. For the CDR3, the DNA is TGCGCCAGCAGCTCACGACGGAACACTGAAGCTTTCTTT.

The chain's CDR3 is CASSFTAWGSLTNEKLFF. CDR3 DNA sequence: TGTGCCAGCAGTTTCACGGCTTGGGGTAGCCTGACTAATGAAAAACTGTTTTTT. The chain combines TRBV27 with TRBJ1-4; D gene ambiguous. V was cut by 3 bases and J by 2 bases, with 19 bases left in between. The CDR3 contains 18 residues. CDR1 and CDR2 from the germline V gene are MNHEY and SMNVEV (reference sequence).

This clone came up once. The DNA for the CDR3 is TGTGCCAGCAGCTTAGGGGGAGAGCGGGGAGAGACCCAGTACTTC. It specifies CASSLGGERGETQYF. The chain has TRBV7-2 and TRBJ2-5, with 7 bases identical to TRBD2. The CDR3 has 15 residues. Losses at the gene ends were 1 base for V and 4 bases for J; bases not matched to a gene: 6. In germline, CDR1 is SGHTA, CDR2 FQGNSA.

This chain links TRBV30 with TRBJ2-4, with D unclear. CDR1 is GTSNPN, CDR2 SVGIG, per germline (reference sequence). This CDR3 comprises 15 residues. V dropped 2 bases and J dropped 0 bases, with 11 bases sitting between them. CDR3 coding DNA: TGTGCCTGGAGTCAGATGGGTATAGCCAAAAACATTCAGTACTTC. This encodes CAWSQMGIAKNIQYF. The full variable domain, its missing parts supplied by reference TRBV30 and TRBJ2-4, is SQTIHQWPATLVQPVGSPLSLECTVEGTSNPNLYWYRQAAGRGLQLLFYSVGIGQISSEVPQNLSASRPQDRQFILSSKKLLLSDSGFYLCAWSQMGIAKNIQYFGAGTRLSVL.

This sequence joins TRBV4-2 and TRBJ1-2; D remains unclear. Germline V gene data show CDR1 as LGHNA and CDR2 as YNFKEQ. This CDR3 is built from 13 residues. The V end was cut by 1 base, the J end by 2 bases, with 5 bases between. CDR3 amino acids: CASSQVDNYGYTF. DNA for the CDR3: TGTGCCAGCAGCCAAGTTGACAACTATGGCTACACCTTC.

The chain uses TRBV30 and TRBJ1-5; D is possibly TRBD1 (5 bases). The CDR3 contains 13 residues. The V gene lost 1 base and the J gene lost 3 bases, with 7 bases spanning the gap. Germline CDR1 is GTSNPN and CDR2 is SVGIG (reference sequence). The CDR3 DNA reads TGTGCCTGGAGTGCAGGGATCAATCAGCCCCAGCATTTT. Amino acid sequence: CAWSAGINQPQHF.

This chain joins TRBV7-9 and TRBJ1-2; 8 nucleotides align to TRBD1. This CDR3 has 15 residues. Germline CDR1 and CDR2: SEHNR and FQNEAQ (reference sequence). V was pared by 0 bases and J by 2 bases, with 2 bases of the junction left unmatched. The CDR3 spells CASSLAGQANYGYTF. DNA for the CDR3: TGTGCCAGCAGCTTAGCGGGACAGGCGAACTATGGCTACACCTTC.

With respect to this clone: At the DNA level, this CDR3 is encoded by other sequences in the same sample as well. The chain is built from TRBV5-1 and TRBJ2-2; 9 bases are shared with TRBD1. J gave up 7 bases and V 4 bases, and 2 bases lay outside the gene matches. The CDR3 spans 13 residues. The germline V gene has CDR1 SGHRS and CDR2 YFSETQ. The CDR3 is CASSRQGDGELFF. The DNA of the CDR3 is TGCGCCAGCAGCAGACAGGGGGACGGGGAGCTGTTTTTT. Looking up the rest from reference TRBV5-1 and TRBJ2-2 gives the full variable domain: KAGVTQTPRYLIKTRGQQVTLSCSPISGHRSVSWYQQTPGQGLQFLFEYFSETQRNKGNFPGRFSGRQFSNSRSEMNVSTLELGDSALYLCASSRQGDGELFFGEGSRLTVL.

The rearrangement uses TRBV2 and TRBJ1-1; D is unresolved. The CDR3 loop spans 13 amino acids. Trimming shortened V by 7 bases and J by 1 base, and 10 bases separated the two germline ends. CDR1 is SNHLY, CDR2 FYNNEI, per germline. The CDR3 nucleotides are TGTGCCAGCAACTCTCAGAGGAACACTGAAGCTTTCTTT. As protein: CASNSQRNTEAFF.